The rows below give T cell receptor beta chains drawn from one sample of a study of T cell responses to AZD1222 COVID-19 vaccine. Data came from immunoSEQ multiplex PCR; TCRdb stores just in-frame clones and leaves some out. The repertoire consists of about 180,000 clones, with almost 90% occurring once and the leading ten covering approximately 0.5%. The source was peripheral blood, collected on day 0 of AZD1222 vaccination. The origin of the receptors is an adult in good health. Both conserved end residues are part of each CDR3. The D gene is left open where the match is weak. The size field is filled for only some rows; it gives once, few, many or a size class.

V	D	size	J	CDR3	DNA
TRBV19	NA	NA	TRBJ2-1	CASKVEGSSSYNEQFF	TGTGCCAGTAAAGTCGAAGGGAGCAGCTCCTACAATGAGCAGTTCTTC
TRBV5-1	TRBD1	NA	TRBJ1-1	CASRPDRVRTEAFF	TGCGCCAGCAGGCCGGACAGGGTAAGGACTGAAGCTTTCTTT
TRBV4-1	NA	NA	TRBJ1-5	CASSRLGDQPQHF	TGCGCCAGCAGCCGTTTAGGCGATCAGCCCCAGCATTTT
TRBV20-1	NA	NA	TRBJ2-5	CSASRDGRQETQYF	TGCAGTGCTAGTAGGGATGGCAGACAAGAGACCCAGTACTTC
TRBV12-5	NA	NA	TRBJ2-3	CASGFREGATDTQYF	TGTGCTAGTGGTTTCCGGGAAGGAGCCACAGATACGCAGTATTTT
TRBV7-9	NA	NA	TRBJ1-1	CASSSGTAAVEAFF	TGTGCCAGCAGTTCCGGGACGGCGGCAGTTGAAGCTTTCTTT
TRBV10-3	NA	NA	TRBJ1-1	CAISDGTNTEAFF	TGTGCCATCAGTGACGGGACTAACACTGAAGCTTTCTTT
TRBV7-2	NA	NA	TRBJ2-3	CASSRTGQSTDTQYF	TGTGCCAGCAGCCGGACGGGACAAAGCACAGATACGCAGTATTTT
TRBV6-6	TRBD2	NA	TRBJ2-7	CASSYLAGGSEQYF	TGTGCCAGCAGTTACCTGGCGGGGGGATCCGAGCAGTACTTC
TRBV19	NA	NA	TRBJ2-3	CASSTRPKSTDTQYF	TGTGCCAGTAGTACTCGACCCAAAAGCACAGATACGCAGTATTTT
TRBV18	NA	NA	TRBJ1-1	CASWAEPTYEAFF	TGTGCCAGCTGGGCAGAGCCTACTTATGAAGCTTTCTTT
TRBV19	NA	NA	TRBJ2-1	CASSIGTLNEQFF	TGTGCCAGTAGTATAGGTACGCTTAATGAGCAGTTCTTC
TRBV25-1	NA	NA	TRBJ2-7	CASSEPRTVGEQYF	TGTGCCAGCAGTGAACCAAGGACAGTCGGCGAGCAGTACTTC
TRBV25-1	NA	NA	TRBJ2-5	CASSERGNQETQYF	TGTGCCAGCAGTGAAAGGGGAAATCAAGAGACCCAGTACTTC
TRBV12-3/TRBV12-4	NA	NA	TRBJ2-7	CASAGIRFEQYF	TGTGCCTCGGCGGGCATCCGTTTCGAGCAGTACTTC
TRBV10-1	TRBD2	NA	TRBJ2-3	CASSALAGGRGTDTQYF	TGCGCCAGCAGTGCGCTAGCGGGGGGCCGGGGCACAGATACGCAGTATTTT
TRBV5-1	NA	NA	TRBJ2-2	CASSQEGGANTGELFF	TGCGCCAGCAGCCAGGAGGGGGGCGCGAACACCGGGGAGCTGTTTTTT
TRBV3-1/TRBV3-2	NA	once	TRBJ2-2	CASSQSGTRDTGELFF	TGTGCCAGCAGCCAATCCGGGACCAGAGACACCGGGGAGCTGTTTTTT
TRBV30	NA	NA	TRBJ1-2	CAWSVARVNGYTF	TGTGCCTGGAGTGTCGCCAGGGTCAATGGCTACACCTTC
TRBV6-5	NA	once	TRBJ1-2	CASRDRILYTF	TGTGCCAGCAGGGATCGGATTCTCTACACCTTC
TRBV9	NA	NA	TRBJ1-4	CASSVGQGVWEKLFF	TGTGCCAGCAGCGTAGGGCAGGGTGTGTGGGAAAAACTGTTTTTT
TRBV9	TRBD1	NA	TRBJ2-7	CASSAWDRGHEQYF	TGTGCCAGCAGCGCTTGGGACAGGGGCCACGAGCAGTACTTC
TRBV19	NA	NA	TRBJ1-1	CASTYRETEAFF	TGTGCCAGTACGTACAGGGAGACTGAAGCTTTCTTT
TRBV6-5	TRBD1	NA	TRBJ1-6	CASGVDRFNSPLHF	TGTGCCAGTGGGGTGGACAGGTTTAATTCACCCCTCCACTTT